A selection of T cell receptor beta chains follows, all from one sample in a study of blood T cell repertoires in COVID-19. Sequenced by immunoSEQ multiplex PCR; TCRdb stores in-frame clones only, minus some. The sample holds 150,000 to 250,000 clones, roughly 82% seen once. The sample taken for sequencing was PBMCs or T cells enriched from blood (not recorded which). These receptors all stem from a man aged 35 to 55 who had recovered from COVID-19. Both conserved end residues are part of each CDR3. A D gene is named only where the DNA matches it firmly. Size is omitted from some rows. Given values are once, few, many or a class for expanded clones.

clone size,V gene,J gene,CDR3 length,D gene,CDR3 protein,CDR3 DNA
NA,TRBV19,TRBJ2-1,15,TRBD1,CASSEPGQLYNEQFF,TGTGCCAGTAGCGAACCGGGACAGCTATACAATGAGCAGTTCTTC
NA,TRBV12-3/TRBV12-4,TRBJ2-3,13,NA,CASSWSRSDTQYF,TGTGCCAGCAGTTGGTCCAGGTCTGATACGCAGTATTTT
NA,TRBV9,TRBJ1-2,14,NA,CASSVDGRDYGYTF,TGTGCCAGCAGCGTAGACGGGAGGGACTATGGCTACACCTTC
NA,TRBV7-3,TRBJ1-1,14,NA,CASSLNAGATEAFF,TGTGCCAGCAGCTTAAACGCAGGGGCCACTGAAGCTTTCTTT
NA,TRBV19,TRBJ1-1,13,NA,CASSINRVSEAFF,TGTGCCAGTAGTATAAACAGGGTCTCTGAAGCTTTCTTT
NA,TRBV28,TRBJ1-2,14,TRBD1,CASSTWGTGVGYTF,TGTGCCAGCAGTACTTGGGGGACAGGGGTCGGCTACACCTTC
NA,TRBV7-9,TRBJ1-6,14,NA,CASRPTGRNSPLHF,TGTGCCAGCAGGCCTACAGGGCGGAATTCACCCCTCCACTTT
NA,TRBV6-5,TRBJ1-4,16,NA,CASSFGVPGDVEKLFF,TGTGCCAGCAGTTTTGGGGTCCCGGGGGACGTTGAAAAACTGTTTTTT
NA,TRBV6-2/TRBV6-3,TRBJ1-3,20,NA,CASSPERSRLEFVSGNTIYF,TGTGCCAGCAGTCCGGAGAGGTCGCGGCTGGAGTTTGTCTCTGGAAACACCATATATTTT
NA,TRBV6-2/TRBV6-3,TRBJ2-1,16,TRBD2,CASSYSLAGGYNEQFF,TGTGCCAGCAGTTACTCACTAGCGGGAGGATACAATGAGCAGTTCTTC
NA,TRBV18,TRBJ1-1,17,NA,CASSPLEGVLDRTEAFF,TGTGCCAGCTCACCATTGGAAGGGGTTTTGGATAGAACTGAAGCTTTCTTT
NA,TRBV20-1,TRBJ1-2,11,NA,CSAPPDRTYTF,TGCAGTGCCCCTCCCGACAGAACCTACACCTTC
NA,TRBV4-3,TRBJ2-7,15,NA,CASSHAKGAVDEQYF,TGCGCCAGCAGCCACGCCAAAGGGGCGGTTGACGAGCAGTACTTC
NA,TRBV7-2,TRBJ1-2,12,NA,CASSSTGYGYTF,TGTGCCAGCAGCTCGACAGGCTATGGCTACACCTTC
NA,TRBV2,TRBJ1-6,14,TRBD1,CASSATGEDSPLHF,TGTGCCAGCAGCGCCACAGGGGAGGATTCACCCCTCCACTTT
NA,TRBV7-2,TRBJ1-2,15,TRBD1,CASSLGWDRVMGYTF,TGTGCCAGCAGCCTAGGGTGGGACAGGGTAATGGGCTACACCTTC
NA,TRBV6-4,TRBJ2-2,14,TRBD1,CASSLTGGTGELFF,TGTGCCAGCAGTTTGACAGGGGGAACCGGGGAGCTGTTTTTT
NA,TRBV15,TRBJ1-4,13,TRBD1,CATSGTGNGKLFF,TGTGCCACCAGCGGGACAGGGAACGGAAAACTGTTTTTT
NA,TRBV12-5,TRBJ2-1,16,TRBD2,CASALQLAGDPHEQFF,TGTGCTAGTGCCCTACAACTAGCGGGAGACCCCCATGAGCAGTTCTTC
once,TRBV4-1,TRBJ2-3,15,TRBD2,CASESGRASTDTQYF,TGCGCCAGCGAGAGCGGGAGAGCTAGCACAGATACGCAGTATTTT
NA,TRBV7-2,TRBJ2-3,16,TRBD2,CASSLRLAGVTDTQYF,TGTGCCAGCAGCTTAAGGCTAGCGGGAGTCACAGATACGCAGTATTTT
NA,TRBV5-6,TRBJ2-7,14,NA,CASSFWSVSTEQYF,TGTGCCAGCAGCTTTTGGTCGGTGAGTACCGAGCAGTACTTC
NA,TRBV3-1/TRBV3-2,TRBJ2-2,13,NA,CASSQTRSGELFF,TGTGCCAGCAGCCAAACTAGGTCCGGGGAGCTGTTTTTT
NA,TRBV6-5,TRBJ2-7,15,NA,CASSYSETGHYEQYF,TGTGCCAGCAGTTACTCGGAAACAGGACACTACGAGCAGTACTTC
NA,TRBV2,TRBJ2-3,14,TRBD2,CASSESGIQDTQYF,TGTGCCAGCAGTGAAAGCGGGATCCAGGATACGCAGTATTTT
NA,TRBV9,TRBJ2-1,13,TRBD2,CASSGTSSIEQFF,TGTGCCAGCAGCGGGACTAGCTCCATTGAGCAGTTCTTC
NA,TRBV11-2,TRBJ2-1,18,TRBD2,CASSLVDVGLAGVSEQFF,TGTGCCAGCAGCTTAGTGGATGTCGGACTAGCGGGAGTGAGTGAGCAGTTCTTC
once,TRBV9,TRBJ2-3,17,TRBD2,CASSVGSSGYSTDTQYF,TGTGCCAGCAGCGTAGGGTCTAGCGGATATAGCACAGATACGCAGTATTTT
NA,TRBV7-8,TRBJ1-4,14,TRBD1,CASSLGGQSEKLFF,TGTGCCAGCAGCTTAGGGGGACAGAGTGAAAAACTGTTTTTT
NA,TRBV5-1,TRBJ1-4,17,TRBD1,CASSLEVPGQGNEKLFF,TGCGCCAGCAGCTTGGAGGTACCGGGACAGGGAAATGAAAAACTGTTTTTT
NA,TRBV13,TRBJ2-7,16,TRBD1,CASSFRWDRRTPEQYF,TGTGCCAGCAGCTTCCGTTGGGACAGGCGAACCCCTGAGCAGTACTTC
NA,TRBV19,TRBJ2-2,13,NA,CASSIDYGGELFF,TGTGCCAGTAGTATAGATTACGGCGGGGAGCTGTTTTTT
NA,TRBV6-5,TRBJ2-1,14,NA,CASSYGVSYNEQFF,TGTGCCAGCAGTTACGGAGTCAGCTACAATGAGCAGTTCTTC
NA,TRBV5-1,TRBJ2-7,13,NA,CASSLGEDYEQYF,TGCGCCAGCAGCTTGGGCGAGGACTACGAGCAGTACTTC
NA,TRBV4-1,TRBJ2-2,18,TRBD2,CASSQDPSGRVNTGELFF,TGCGCCAGCAGCCAAGATCCTAGCGGGAGGGTGAACACCGGGGAGCTGTTTTTT
NA,TRBV7-2,TRBJ2-3,17,TRBD2,CASSLAGTSGVAITQYF,TGTGCCAGCAGCTTAGCTGGGACTAGCGGGGTAGCAATTACGCAGTATTTT
NA,TRBV9,TRBJ2-2,14,NA,CASSGTLYTGELFF,TGTGCCAGCAGCGGAACTCTCTACACCGGGGAGCTGTTTTTT
NA,TRBV4-3,TRBJ2-1,16,NA,CASSQDSTGTYNEQFF,TGCGCCAGCAGCCAAGATTCGACGGGAACCTACAATGAGCAGTTCTTC
once,TRBV3-1/TRBV3-2,TRBJ1-2,16,NA,CASSSSSQGEIYGYTF,TGTGCCAGCAGCTCCTCCAGCCAGGGTGAGATCTATGGCTACACCTTC
NA,TRBV29-1,TRBJ2-5,12,TRBD1,CSGRGGWETQYF,TGCAGCGGAAGAGGGGGCTGGGAGACCCAGTACTTC
NA,TRBV28,TRBJ2-2,14,NA,CASVAGDNTGELFF,TGTGCCAGCGTGGCAGGGGATAACACCGGGGAGCTGTTTTTT
NA,TRBV4-1,TRBJ2-1,17,TRBD2,CASSRRTSGMNYNEQFF,TGCGCCAGCAGCCGCCGGACTAGCGGGATGAATTACAATGAGCAGTTCTTC
NA,TRBV13,TRBJ2-7,13,TRBD1,CACLYRGTYEQYF,TGTGCCTGTTTGTACAGGGGGACCTACGAGCAGTACTTC
NA,TRBV7-2,TRBJ1-2,12,NA,CASSLSSYGYTF,TGTGCCAGCAGCTTGTCGAGCTATGGCTACACCTTC
once,TRBV4-3,TRBJ2-1,17,TRBD2,CASSQDWDSGSTNEQFF,TGCGCCAGCAGCCAAGATTGGGATAGCGGGAGTACTAATGAGCAGTTCTTC
NA,TRBV7-9,TRBJ1-4,16,TRBD1,CASSLYTGGSNEKLFF,TGTGCCAGCAGCCTGTACACAGGGGGTTCAAATGAAAAACTGTTTTTT
NA,TRBV7-9,TRBJ1-3,15,NA,CASSSGVGAGNTIYF,TGTGCCAGCAGCTCCGGAGTAGGCGCTGGAAACACCATATATTTT
NA,TRBV16,TRBJ2-3,16,TRBD2,CASSQWEGPSLDTQYF,TGTGCCAGCAGCCAATGGGAGGGGCCCTCTTTGGATACGCAGTATTTT
NA,TRBV6-5,TRBJ1-2,14,NA,CASASSGGMYGYTF,TGTGCCAGCGCGTCATCGGGAGGGATGTATGGCTACACCTTC
NA,TRBV7-9,TRBJ2-6,16,NA,CASSPRQRSGANVLTF,TGTGCCAGCAGCCCCCGACAGCGCTCTGGGGCCAACGTCCTGACTTTC
NA,TRBV5-1,TRBJ2-2,14,TRBD1,CASSLGQGTGELFF,TGCGCCAGCAGCTTGGGACAGGGCACCGGGGAGCTGTTTTTT
NA,TRBV5-5,TRBJ2-2,15,NA,CASSIYRLNTGELFF,TGTGCCAGCAGCATATACAGGTTGAACACCGGGGAGCTGTTTTTT
NA,TRBV9,TRBJ2-5,14,NA,CASSARQIGETQYF,TGTGCCAGCAGCGCCCGACAGATTGGAGAGACCCAGTACTTC
NA,TRBV5-6,TRBJ2-3,15,TRBD2,CATMRAGGNTDTQYF,TGTGCCACCATGAGAGCGGGAGGGAACACAGATACGCAGTATTTT
once,TRBV7-2,TRBJ1-2,13,NA,CASRKGGNYGYTF,TGTGCCAGCAGGAAAGGGGGTAACTATGGCTACACCTTC
NA,TRBV9,TRBJ1-3,15,NA,CASSVGSGAGNTIYF,TGTGCCAGCAGCGTAGGTTCAGGGGCTGGAAACACCATATATTTT
NA,TRBV29-1,TRBJ1-1,14,TRBD1,CSVSPGQGVTEAFF,TGCAGCGTTTCGCCGGGACAGGGTGTCACTGAAGCTTTCTTT
NA,TRBV9,TRBJ1-2,14,NA,CASRATGFSYGYTF,TGTGCCAGCAGAGCTACAGGGTTTTCCTATGGCTACACCTTC
NA,TRBV5-1,TRBJ1-1,14,NA,CASTEQGRWTEAFF,TGCGCCAGCACCGAACAAGGGAGATGGACTGAAGCTTTCTTT
NA,TRBV20-1,TRBJ2-1,13,TRBD2,CSASPGGYNEQFF,TGCAGTGCTAGTCCGGGAGGGTACAATGAGCAGTTCTTC